This TCR beta chain was recorded in a study of T cell responses to AZD1222 COVID-19 vaccine. The data were produced by immunoSEQ multiplex PCR, yet TCRdb's version contains in-frame clones alone and is incomplete. Of 150,000 to 200,000 clones listed, roughly 93% are singletons. The CDR3 is 13 amino acids. V lost 3 bases and J lost 2; bases outside the gene matches: 4. Per the germline V gene, CDR1 is SQVTM and CDR2 is ANQGSEA. The source is an adult in good health. The chain combines TRBV29-1 with TRBJ2-7; 7 positions match TRBD1. Source: peripheral blood, taken on day 0 of AZD1222 vaccination. CDR3 DNA: TGCAGCGTTGATACCGGGACAGCCTACGAGCAGTACTTC. Translating it yields CSVDTGTAYEQYF.